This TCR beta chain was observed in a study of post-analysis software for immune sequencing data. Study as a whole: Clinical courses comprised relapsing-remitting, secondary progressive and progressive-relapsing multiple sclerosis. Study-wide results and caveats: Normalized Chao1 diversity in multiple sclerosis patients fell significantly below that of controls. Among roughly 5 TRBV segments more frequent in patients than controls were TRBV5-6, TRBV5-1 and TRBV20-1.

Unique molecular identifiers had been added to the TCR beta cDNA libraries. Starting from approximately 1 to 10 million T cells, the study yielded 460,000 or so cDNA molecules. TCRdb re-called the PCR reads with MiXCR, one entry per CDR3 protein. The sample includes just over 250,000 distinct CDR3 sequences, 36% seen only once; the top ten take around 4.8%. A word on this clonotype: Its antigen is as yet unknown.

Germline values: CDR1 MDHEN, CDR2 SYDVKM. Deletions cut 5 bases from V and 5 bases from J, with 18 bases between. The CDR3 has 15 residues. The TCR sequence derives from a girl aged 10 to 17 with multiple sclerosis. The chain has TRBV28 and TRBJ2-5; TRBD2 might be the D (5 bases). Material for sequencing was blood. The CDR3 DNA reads TGTGCCAGCAGTCCTCTTTTTGGTCGAGGGGAGACCCAGTACTTC. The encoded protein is CASSPLFGRGETQYF.